This T cell receptor (beta chain) was captured in a study of T cells after posttransplantation cyclophosphamide. Profiled with immunoSEQ multiplex PCR; TCRdb holds only in-frame clones, not every one. The table shows 14,000 or so clones, with 65% to 85% occurring only once. V shed 4 bases and J shed 0 bases, with 6 bases lying between them. The CDR3 extends over 13 amino acids. The germline V gene has CDR1 WSHSY and CDR2 SAAADI. Findings of the study overall: Later post-transplant blood repertoires were often dominated by donor CD8+ memory clones. Recipient CMV seropositivity and CMV reactivation strongly tracked TRB clonality. Blood and skin or GI T cell repertoires showed limited TRB overlap.

This related bone marrow graft donor gave peripheral blood on the day of marrow donation. This clone was counted between two and nine times. The antigen is undetermined. Material for sequencing was memory CD4+ T cells sorted from PBMCs. This TCR came from a man between 45 and 60 years old. The chain employs TRBV10-2 and TRBJ1-2; D is ambiguous. Here the CDR3 DNA reads TGCGCCAGCAGTGGCCGAGCTAACTATGGCTACACCTTC. As protein: CASSGRANYGYTF.